A single T cell receptor (beta chain) is shown here with its context. Its antigen is still unknown. This entry is derived from a study of regulatory T cells in long-lasting Graves disease. Background on the study: Freshly diagnosed Graves' patients had used antithyroid drugs for under 3 months.

Notes on the study in general: Persistent Graves' patients showed reduced TCR diversity versus newly diagnosed patients.

Arm-PCR of CDR3 regions and iRepertoire HTBI primers were the basis on which TCR beta libraries were built. TCRdb itself ran the multiplex PCR reads through MiXCR, one entry per CDR3 protein. The top ten clones hold around 23% of a sample with fewer than 550,000 distinct CDR3 sequences, about 17% of them seen once. This CDR3 has 22 residues. V lost 1 base and J 2 bases, leaving 30 bases between the germline ends. The germline V gene encodes CDR1 MNHEY and CDR2 SVGEGT. Time point here: newly diagnosed GD, antithyroid drugs for less than 3 months. The TCR library was made from RNA that had been extracted from PBMCs in TRIzol. The same specimen was also included in a second study, on T cells in Graves' hyperthyroidism and ophthalmopathy.

The sequence was obtained from a woman between 18 and 29 years old with Graves disease. V usage is TRBV6-2 or TRBV6-3 and J usage is TRBJ1-3; D is possibly TRBD1 (5 bases). The material was peripheral blood mononuclear cells (PBMCs), obtained at new diagnosis, from a patient treated with antithyroid drugs. CDR3 region: CASSYFSGGFGRYSQTGNTIYF. For the CDR3, the DNA is TGTGCCAGCAGTTACTTTTCCGGGGGATTTGGACGGTACAGTCAAACTGGAAACACCATATATTTT.